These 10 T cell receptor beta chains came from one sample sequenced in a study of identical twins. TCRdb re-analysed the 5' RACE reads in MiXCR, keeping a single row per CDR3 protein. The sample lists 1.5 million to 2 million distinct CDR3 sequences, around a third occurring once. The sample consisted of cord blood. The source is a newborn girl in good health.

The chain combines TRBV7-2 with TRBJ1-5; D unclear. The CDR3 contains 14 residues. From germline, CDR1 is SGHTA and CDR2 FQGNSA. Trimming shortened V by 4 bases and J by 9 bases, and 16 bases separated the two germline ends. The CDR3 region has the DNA TGTGCCAGCAGCTACGAAGTGATAAGTGGGCCCCAGCATTTT. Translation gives CASSYEVISGPQHF.

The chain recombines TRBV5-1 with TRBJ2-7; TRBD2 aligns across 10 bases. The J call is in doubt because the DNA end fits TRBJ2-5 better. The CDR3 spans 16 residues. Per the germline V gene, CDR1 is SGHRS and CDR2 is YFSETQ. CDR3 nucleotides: TGCGCCAGCAGCTTGGTTAGCGGGAGGATCCAAGAGACCCAGTACTTC. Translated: CASSLVSGRIQETQYF.

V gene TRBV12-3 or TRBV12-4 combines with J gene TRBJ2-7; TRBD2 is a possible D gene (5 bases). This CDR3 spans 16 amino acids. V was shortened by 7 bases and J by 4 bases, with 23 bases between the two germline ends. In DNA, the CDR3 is TGTGCCAGCACCTCCCGGTGGAGGATCTCGTCTTACGAGCAGTACTTC. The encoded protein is CASTSRWRISSYEQYF.

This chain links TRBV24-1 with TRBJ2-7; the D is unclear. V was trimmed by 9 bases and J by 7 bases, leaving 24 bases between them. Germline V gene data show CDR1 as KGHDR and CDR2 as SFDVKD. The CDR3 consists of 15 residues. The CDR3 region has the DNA TGTGCCACCTCTCCTGGGAAACCCATCAGTTCTGAGCAGTACTTC. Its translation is CATSPGKPISSEQYF.

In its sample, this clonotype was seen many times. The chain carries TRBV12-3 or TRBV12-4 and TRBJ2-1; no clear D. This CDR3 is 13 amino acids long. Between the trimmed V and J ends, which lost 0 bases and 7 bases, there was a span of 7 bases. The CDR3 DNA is TGTGCCAGCAGTTTAGCGGGTACTAATGAGCAGTTCTTC. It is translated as CASSLAGTNEQFF.

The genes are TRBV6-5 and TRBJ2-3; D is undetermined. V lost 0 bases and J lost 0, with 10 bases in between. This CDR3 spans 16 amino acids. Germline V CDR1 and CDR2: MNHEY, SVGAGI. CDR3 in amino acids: CASSYSTKTSTDTQYF. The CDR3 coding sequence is TGTGCCAGCAGTTACTCAACAAAGACTAGCACAGATACGCAGTATTTT.

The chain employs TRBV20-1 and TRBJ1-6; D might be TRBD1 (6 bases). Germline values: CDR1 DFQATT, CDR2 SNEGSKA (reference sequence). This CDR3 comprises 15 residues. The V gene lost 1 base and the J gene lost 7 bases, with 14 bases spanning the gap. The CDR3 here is CSARGIKGGNSPLHF. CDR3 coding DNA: TGCAGTGCTAGAGGGATAAAGGGGGGAAATTCACCCCTCCACTTT.

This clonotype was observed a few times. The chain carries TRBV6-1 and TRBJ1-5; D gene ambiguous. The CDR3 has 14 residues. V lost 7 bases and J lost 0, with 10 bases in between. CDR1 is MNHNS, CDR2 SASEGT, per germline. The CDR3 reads CASIGGHSNQPQHF. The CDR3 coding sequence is TGTGCCAGCATCGGCGGGCATAGCAATCAGCCCCAGCATTTT.

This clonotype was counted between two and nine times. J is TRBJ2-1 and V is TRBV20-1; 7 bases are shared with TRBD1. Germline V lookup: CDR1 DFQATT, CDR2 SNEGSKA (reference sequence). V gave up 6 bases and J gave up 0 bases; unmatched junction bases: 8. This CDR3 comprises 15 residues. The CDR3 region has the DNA TGCAGTGCAGATGACAGGGTCCGCTCCTACAATGAGCAGTTCTTC. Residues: CSADDRVRSYNEQFF.

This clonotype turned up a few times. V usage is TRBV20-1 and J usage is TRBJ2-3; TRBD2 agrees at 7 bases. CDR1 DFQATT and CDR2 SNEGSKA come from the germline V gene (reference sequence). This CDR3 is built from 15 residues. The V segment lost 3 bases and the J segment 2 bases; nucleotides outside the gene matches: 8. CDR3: CSARSAGANTDTQYF. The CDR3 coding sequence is TGCAGTGCTAGGAGTGCGGGAGCGAACACAGATACGCAGTATTTT.